This T cell receptor (beta chain) was captured in a study of human T cells and chemical hapten exposure. Only a few counts were recorded for this clonotype. The antigen remains unidentified. For the library, individual cDNA molecules each received unique molecular identifiers. Authors' processing steps: Across samples, TCR counts had a median of roughly 98,000 and ranged from about 23,224 to 700,000. Each CDR3 protein gets one entry after TCRdb re-called the RACE reads with MiXCR. The V and J calls reflect TCRdb's pipeline rather than the authors' work. Of about 70,000 distinct CDR3 sequences in the sample, 7.5% to 9.5% were seen once. The time point is: patch test 2, 6 weeks after DPC sensitization. Indicated treatment: therapeutic diphenylcyclopropenone sensitization with weekly scalp DPC. Donation of samples came from alopecia patients who were 18 to 70 years old and suitable for DPC. Trimming took off 0 bases at V and 7 bases at J, with 25 bases between the two ends. Germline V gene lookup returns CDR1 PRHDT and CDR2 FYEKMQ (reference sequence). The CDR3 covers 18 residues.

Study-wide findings and caveats: DPC sensitization did not alter TCRs above 1 in 1000 frequency.

V usage is TRBV13 and J usage is TRBJ2-7; D might be TRBD2 (5 bases). The TCR was taken from a woman aged 50 to 65 with alopecia areata. Some clones in this sample may be carry-over from other donors' samples. The starting material was whole blood, obtained in connection with sensitization to the hapten diphenylcyclopropenone (DPC). This CDR3 is CASSLGGLADVLIEEQYF. CDR3 DNA: TGTGCCAGCAGCTTAGGAGGGCTAGCCGACGTTCTGATTGAGGAGCAGTACTTC.